The clone carrying this TCR beta chain was detected a few times. The antigen remains undetermined. This sample also contains other DNA sequences that code for the same CDR3. Of the isolated RNA, all was reverse transcribed, and so the sequenced material was expressed TCRB transcripts. Libraries were prepared by immunoSEQ multiplex PCR; TCRdb keeps only in-frame clonotypes and omits some of them. The sample yields hundreds of thousands of clones, 13% seen once. This CDR3 has 12 residues. Trimming stripped 2 bases from V and 1 base from J, with 5 bases between. Germline-derived CDR1 and CDR2 are GTSNPN and SVGIG (reference sequence). These data originate in a study of beta chain features in type 1 diabetes. Study-wide results and limits: Within each of all four CD4+ subsets, Type 1 diabetes patients had TCRB CDR3s that were moderately but significantly shorter. Across patients, naive, central memory and Treg TCRB repertoires exhibited apparently greater similarity than was observed across healthy donors. VDJ junctions from patients with type 1 diabetes contained fewer insertions and more deletions.

CD4+ naive, central memory, regulatory and stem cell-like memory cells were sorted via CD45RO/CCR7/CD25/CD127/CD95/CD27. The rearrangement joins TRBV30 to TRBJ2-5; D remains ambiguous. This receptor was obtained from a man aged 18-30 years with type 1 diabetes. The specimen sequenced was naive CD4+ T cells from blood. CDR3 coding DNA: TGTGCCTGGAGTCCTAGCCAAGAGACCCAGTACTTC. Its protein is CAWSPSQETQYF.